These T cell receptor beta chains were read from a single sample in a study of cytomegalovirus exposure and HLA in healthy donors. Assay: immunoSEQ multiplex PCR; the TCRdb copy retains only in-frame clones and omits some. The sample holds under 200,000 clones, over 75% seen once. Sequenced input: PBMCs. These receptors originate from a man aged 55 to 70 in good health and CMV-seronegative. Both conserved end residues are part of each CDR3. A D gene is named only where the DNA matches it firmly. Clone size is shown for a subset of rows, as once, few, many or a class of expanded clone.

J: TRBJ2-7
D: .
size: .
V: TRBV5-5
length: 12
DNA: TGTGCCAGCAGCTTTCAGGGCAACGAGCAGTACTTC
CDR3: CASSFQGNEQYF

J: TRBJ2-1
D: TRBD2
size: .
V: TRBV5-1
length: 14
DNA: TGCGCCAGCAGCTTGGCGGGGGGGCTAACAGAGCAGTTCTTC
CDR3: CASSLAGGLTEQFF

J: TRBJ2-7
D: TRBD1
size: .
V: TRBV7-9
length: 15
DNA: TGTTCCAGCAGCTCCCCCGGGACAGGGCCTTACGAGCAGTACTTC
CDR3: CSSSSPGTGPYEQYF

J: TRBJ2-7
D: TRBD2
size: .
V: TRBV11-1
length: 15
DNA: TGTGCCAGCAGCTCCCAGCGGGGGAGCTCCTACGAGCAGTACTTC
CDR3: CASSSQRGSSYEQYF

J: TRBJ2-7
D: TRBD1
size: once
V: TRBV29-1
length: 15
DNA: TGCAGCGTTGAAAGAGGGACAGGGAGTAGACACGAGCAGTACTTC
CDR3: CSVERGTGSRHEQYF

J: TRBJ1-1
D: TRBD1
size: .
V: TRBV7-2
length: 16
DNA: TGTGCCAGCAGCCCCCGGGACAGATGGGAAAAGACTGAAGCTTTCTTT
CDR3: CASSPRDRWEKTEAFF

J: TRBJ2-3
D: .
size: .
V: TRBV11-2
length: 15
DNA: TGTGCCAGCAGCGTCGTAGGGGTTCGGACAGATACGCAGTATTTT
CDR3: CASSVVGVRTDTQYF

J: TRBJ2-1
D: .
size: few
V: TRBV9
length: 14
DNA: TGTGCCAGCAGCCCCCAGACTAGACCCAATGAGCAGTTCTTC
CDR3: CASSPQTRPNEQFF

J: TRBJ1-4
D: TRBD1
size: .
V: TRBV5-1
length: 15
DNA: TGCGCCAGCAGCTCACAGGGGGCCGGTGATGAAAAACTGTTTTTT
CDR3: CASSSQGAGDEKLFF

J: TRBJ2-7
D: .
size: .
V: TRBV19
length: 12
DNA: TGTGCCAGTAGTAGGCAGGGCTACGAGCAGTACTTC
CDR3: CASSRQGYEQYF

J: TRBJ2-2
D: TRBD1
size: .
V: TRBV5-1
length: 15
DNA: TGCGCCAGCAGCCGTGACAGGGGCGACACCGGGGAGCTGTTTTTT
CDR3: CASSRDRGDTGELFF

J: TRBJ2-7
D: .
size: once
V: TRBV5-1
length: 15
DNA: TGCGCCAGCAGCTTGGATGGACACAGCTCCTACGAGCAGTACTTC
CDR3: CASSLDGHSSYEQYF

J: TRBJ2-7
D: TRBD2
size: .
V: TRBV5-4
length: 13
DNA: TGTGCCAGCAGCTTGCGGGAGGCCTACGAGCAGTACTTC
CDR3: CASSLREAYEQYF

J: TRBJ2-7
D: .
size: .
V: TRBV6-5
length: 11
DNA: TGTGCCAGCAGTTACTACGGGGAGCAGTACTTC
CDR3: CASSYYGEQYF

J: TRBJ1-3
D: .
size: .
V: TRBV10-1
length: 14
DNA: TGCGCCAGCAGGAAAACGGGATCTGGAAACACCATATATTTT
CDR3: CASRKTGSGNTIYF

J: TRBJ1-3
D: TRBD1
size: .
V: TRBV6-1
length: 16
DNA: TGTGCCAGCAGTGAAGCCGCCGGGACAGTTGGAAACACCATATATTTT
CDR3: CASSEAAGTVGNTIYF

J: TRBJ2-1
D: .
size: .
V: TRBV14
length: 14
DNA: TGTGCCAGCAGCCACCTCCGGACCGGGGATGAGCAGTTCTTC
CDR3: CASSHLRTGDEQFF

J: TRBJ2-3
D: .
size: few
V: TRBV6-5
length: 11
DNA: TGTGCCAGCAGCCTGTTTGATACGCAGTATTTT
CDR3: CASSLFDTQYF

J: TRBJ2-7
D: TRBD1
size: once
V: TRBV18
length: 14
DNA: TGTGCCAGCTCACTGGGACAGGGGGCGGATGAGCAGTACTTC
CDR3: CASSLGQGADEQYF

J: TRBJ2-7
D: TRBD2
size: .
V: TRBV29-1
length: 13
DNA: TGCAGCGTTGGGGGGGGTTTCGCCTACGAGCAGTACTTC
CDR3: CSVGGGFAYEQYF

J: TRBJ1-1
D: .
size: .
V: TRBV7-9
length: 12
DNA: TGTGCCAGCAGCCGATCGGACAGTGAAGCTTTCTTT
CDR3: CASSRSDSEAFF

J: TRBJ1-1
D: .
size: .
V: TRBV30
length: 14
DNA: TGTGCCTGGAGTTTTGTCTCAGTGAACACTGAAGCTTTCTTT
CDR3: CAWSFVSVNTEAFF

J: TRBJ1-1
D: TRBD1
size: few
V: TRBV7-8
length: 13
DNA: TGTGCCAGCAGACCATTCGGACAGGGAAGGGCTTTCTTT
CDR3: CASRPFGQGRAFF

J: TRBJ2-1
D: .
size: .
V: TRBV7-7
length: 15
DNA: TGTGCCAGCAGCCAGACTACGAGCTCCTACAATGAGCAGTTCTTC
CDR3: CASSQTTSSYNEQFF

J: TRBJ2-2
D: .
size: .
V: TRBV5-4
length: 14
DNA: TGTGCCAGCAGCTTCCCGGGTGGCACCGGGGAGCTGTTTTTT
CDR3: CASSFPGGTGELFF

J: TRBJ2-5
D: .
size: .
V: TRBV4-3
length: 14
DNA: TGCGCCAGCAGCCAAGATACTAGCCGAGAGACCCAGTACTTC
CDR3: CASSQDTSRETQYF

J: TRBJ1-1
D: TRBD1
size: .
V: TRBV6-5
length: 13
DNA: TGTGCCAGCAGTTACACAGGGGGGACTGAAGCTTTCTTT
CDR3: CASSYTGGTEAFF

J: TRBJ1-2
D: TRBD1
size: .
V: TRBV6-6
length: 14
DNA: TGTGCCAGCACCCCGGGACAGCTTAACTATGGCTACACCTTC
CDR3: CASTPGQLNYGYTF

J: TRBJ2-5
D: TRBD2
size: .
V: TRBV28
length: 14
DNA: TGTGCCAGCAGGACTAGCGGGGGGCAAGAGACCCAGTACTTC
CDR3: CASRTSGGQETQYF

J: TRBJ2-7
D: TRBD1
size: .
V: TRBV4-1
length: 18
DNA: TGCGCCAGCAGCCAAGATGTCGTCCACCGGACAGGGGGCTACGAGCAGTACTTC
CDR3: CASSQDVVHRTGGYEQYF

J: TRBJ2-3
D: .
size: once
V: TRBV29-1
length: 12
DNA: TGCAGCGTTGGGCAGTCAGCAGATACGCAGTATTTT
CDR3: CSVGQSADTQYF

J: TRBJ2-3
D: .
size: .
V: TRBV28
length: 19
DNA: TGTGCCAGCAGTTTAGTGATGGTAATACTGGAGGTTAGCACAGATACGCAGTATTTT
CDR3: CASSLVMVILEVSTDTQYF

J: TRBJ2-7
D: TRBD2
size: .
V: TRBV19
length: 14
DNA: TGTGCCAGTAGTGGGTCCCTAGCGGGAGGGGCGCAGTACTTC
CDR3: CASSGSLAGGAQYF

J: TRBJ1-5
D: TRBD1
size: .
V: TRBV19
length: 15
DNA: TGTGCCAGTAGTACCTGGACAGGGAGCAATCAGCCCCAGCATTTT
CDR3: CASSTWTGSNQPQHF

J: TRBJ1-1
D: TRBD1
size: .
V: TRBV5-6
length: 16
DNA: TGTGCCAGCAGCGAGGACCTACAGGGGCCGTACACTGAAGCTTTCTTT
CDR3: CASSEDLQGPYTEAFF

J: TRBJ1-5
D: .
size: few
V: TRBV7-6
length: 14
DNA: TGTGCCAGCAGCCCCATGAGGGGCAATCAGCCCCAGCATTTT
CDR3: CASSPMRGNQPQHF

J: TRBJ2-3
D: .
size: few
V: TRBV5-1
length: 15
DNA: TGCGCCAGCAGCTCAGGCTTAGTGCAGGCAGATACGCAGTATTTT
CDR3: CASSSGLVQADTQYF

J: TRBJ2-2
D: TRBD1
size: once
V: TRBV7-6
length: 15
DNA: TGTGCCAGCAGCGGCCGACAGGGATTTACCGGGGAGCTGTTTTTT
CDR3: CASSGRQGFTGELFF

J: TRBJ2-2
D: TRBD2
size: .
V: TRBV18
length: 17
DNA: TGTGCCAGCTCACCACCGGCAAGCGGGAGGGCCGCCGGGGAGCTGTTTTTT
CDR3: CASSPPASGRAAGELFF

J: TRBJ1-6
D: .
size: .
V: TRBV9
length: 15
DNA: TGTGCCAGCAGCGTCGGCCTGGACAGCAATTCACCCCTCCACTTT
CDR3: CASSVGLDSNSPLHF

J: TRBJ2-1
D: TRBD2
size: .
V: TRBV7-9
length: 13
DNA: TGTGCCAGCAGCCCCGGACTAGCAGGCGAGCAGTTCTTC
CDR3: CASSPGLAGEQFF

J: TRBJ1-1
D: .
size: .
V: TRBV29-1
length: 11
DNA: TGCAGCGGTAGACAGATCACTGAAGCTTTCTTT
CDR3: CSGRQITEAFF

J: TRBJ2-3
D: .
size: .
V: TRBV11-2
length: 17
DNA: TGTGCCAGCAGCTTAGGGCAGGGGGGCAGGGTAACAGATACGCAGTATTTT
CDR3: CASSLGQGGRVTDTQYF

J: TRBJ2-3
D: .
size: few
V: TRBV7-9
length: 16
DNA: TGTGCCAGCAGCTTGGCGACAGGACCAAATATAGATACGCAGTATTTT
CDR3: CASSLATGPNIDTQYF

J: TRBJ1-5
D: TRBD1
size: .
V: TRBV19
length: 14
DNA: TGTGCCAGTACACAGGGGGAGTGGAATCAGCCCCAGCATTTT
CDR3: CASTQGEWNQPQHF

J: TRBJ1-1
D: TRBD1
size: few
V: TRBV5-4
length: 15
DNA: TGTGCCAGCAGTTTCAAGGGGGCAAAGAACACTGAAGCTTTCTTT
CDR3: CASSFKGAKNTEAFF

J: TRBJ1-2
D: .
size: .
V: TRBV19
length: 13
DNA: TGTGCCAGTAGTTATAGGGAACGGGGTGGCTACACCTTC
CDR3: CASSYRERGGYTF

J: TRBJ2-1
D: TRBD1
size: .
V: TRBV11-2
length: 16
DNA: TGTGCCAGCAGCCCCAAAGGCAGGGGGCCTATGGATGAGCAGTTCTTC
CDR3: CASSPKGRGPMDEQFF

J: TRBJ1-2
D: .
size: .
V: TRBV7-2
length: 14
DNA: TGTGCCAGCAGCTTAGCGGCGGGGGACTATGGCTACACCTTC
CDR3: CASSLAAGDYGYTF

J: TRBJ2-1
D: .
size: few
V: TRBV6-5
length: 14
DNA: TGTGCCAGCAGGATGGACAACTCCTACAATGAGCAGTTCTTC
CDR3: CASRMDNSYNEQFF

J: TRBJ2-7
D: .
size: few
V: TRBV4-3
length: 14
DNA: TGCGCCAGCAGCCAACGACACCGCTCCTACGAGCAGTACTTC
CDR3: CASSQRHRSYEQYF

J: TRBJ2-7
D: .
size: .
V: TRBV4-3
length: 16
DNA: TGCGCCAGCAGCCAAGATCATAAAGCGCTTCCCTACGAGCAGTACTTC
CDR3: CASSQDHKALPYEQYF

J: TRBJ1-1
D: TRBD1
size: few
V: TRBV6-6
length: 14
DNA: TGTGCCAGCAGACAACAGGGGGCGGACACTGAAGCTTTCTTT
CDR3: CASRQQGADTEAFF

J: TRBJ2-7
D: TRBD1
size: .
V: TRBV28
length: 14
DNA: TGTGCCAGCAGTTGGACAGGGAGCTCCTACGAGCAGTACTTC
CDR3: CASSWTGSSYEQYF

J: TRBJ1-2
D: .
size: few
V: TRBV4-1
length: 16
DNA: TGCGCCAGCAGCCAAGGCCCTGGTTTAGGGGTTCGGGGCTACACCTTC
CDR3: CASSQGPGLGVRGYTF

J: TRBJ2-7
D: TRBD1
size: few
V: TRBV6-5
length: 14
DNA: TGTGCCAGCAGTTACGGGGGACAGGATAACGAGCAGTACTTC
CDR3: CASSYGGQDNEQYF

J: TRBJ2-1
D: .
size: .
V: TRBV19
length: 15
DNA: TGTGCCAGTAGTAGCGGGCTTAGCTCCTACAATGAGCAGTTCTTC
CDR3: CASSSGLSSYNEQFF